The 10 T cell receptor delta chains listed next were all sequenced from one sample in a study of γδ T cells in repeated Plasmodium falciparum infection. Gammadelta T cells were flow-sorted from PBMC into Vgamma9/Vdelta2+ and Vdelta2-negative populations for bulk analysis. With CATT, TCRdb re-called clones from the multiplex PCR reads. The sample has 85,000 to 95,000 delta-chain clones, around 1.4% seen once. Material for sequencing was gamma-delta T cells from blood. The receptors were sampled from a pool of human donors (malaria-infected and uninfected, not separated).

This clone was counted a few times. The protein that TCRdb holds for this DNA derives from a much larger clone and differs from the translated DNA at residue 6, which likely indicates a read error; the protein shown here is translated from the DNA. The chain has TRDV2 and TRDJ3, with D perhaps matching TRDD3 (5 bases). No J gene was available from TCRdb, and it was assigned here by a germline match of the DNA. Trimming removed 0 bases at V and 2 bases at J, with 22 bases between. Germline V gene sequence: CDR1 GEAIGNYY, CDR2 EKD. The CDR3 contains 21 residues. The CDR3 loop is CACDTSHLTGGFAWDTRQMFF. The CDR3 DNA reads as TGTGCCTGTGACACCTCCCATCTGACTGGTGGGTTCGCCTGGGACACCCGACAGATGTTTTTC.

This clone was observed a handful of times. The translation of this DNA and the TCRdb protein of a much larger clone differ at residue 10, probably owing to a read error; the protein shown here is translated from the DNA. The CDR3 here is CACDTPGEASTAQLFF. CDR3 coding DNA: TGTGCCTGTGACACCCCTGGGGAAGCTTCGACAGCACAACTCTTCTTT. The V call is TRDV2, the J call TRDJ2, with D perhaps TRDD3 (6 bases). TCRdb records no J gene; here it was assigned by comparing the DNA to germline. Trimming cost V 0 bases and J 4 bases, with 14 bases left between them. Germline CDR1 and CDR2: GEAIGNYY and EKD. The length of the CDR3 is 16 residues.

This clone was seen only a few times. TCRdb's protein for this DNA is that of a much larger clone and differs from the translation at residue 12, likely a read error; the protein shown is the DNA translation. The CDR3 protein is CALGDRFDHTDELIF. CDR3 in DNA: TGTGCTCTTGGGGACCGGTTTGACCACACCGATGAACTCATCTTT. This sequence joins TRDV1 and TRDJ1; D not resolved. The J gene, missing from TCRdb, was assigned here through DNA to germline matching. Germline V CDR1 and CDR2: TSWWSYY, QGS. This CDR3 contains 15 residues.

This clone was picked up a small number of times. This sequence is one base from a far larger clone and is likely a read error. This specimen includes other DNA sequences encoding the same CDR3. The chain recombines TRDV1 with TRDJ1, with unresolved D. Matching the DNA to germline supplied the J gene, which TCRdb does not give. This CDR3 comprises 15 residues. Trimming removed 4 bases at V and 8 bases at J, with 20 bases between. Germline V gives CDR1 TSWWSYY, CDR2 QGS. In DNA form, the CDR3 reads TGTGCTCTTGGGGGTAGCGTCTGCGAGGGCTACAAACTCATCTTT. This sequence encodes CALGGSVCEGYKLIF.

V is TRDV1 and J is TRDJ1, with 8 bases that match TRDD3. Here the J gene was assigned by germline matching of the DNA, as TCRdb has none. V dropped 2 bases and J dropped 0; count of bases not matched to a gene: 5. This CDR3 contains 16 residues. Germline CDR1 is TSWWSYY and CDR2 is QGS. CDR3 DNA: TGTGCTCTTGGGGAAGGATGGGGGATCTACACCGATAAACTCATCTTT. Protein sequence: CALGEGWGIYTDKLIF.

A word on this clone: TCRdb's listed protein matches a much larger clone and diverges from this DNA's translation at residue 7, likely through a read error; the protein shown comes from the DNA. The chain carries TRDV1 and TRDJ1; D call uncertain. Germline CDR1 TSWWSYY, CDR2 QGS. Trimming took off 5 bases at V and 0 bases at J, with 16 bases between the two ends. The length of the CDR3 is 16 residues. The CDR3 here is CALGIERPAYTDKLIF. The CDR3 DNA follows: TGTGCTCTTGGGATCGAACGGCCCGCATACACCGATAAACTCATCTTT.

Concerning this clone itself: The TCRdb protein, from a much larger clone, departs from this DNA's translation at residue 13, likely by read error; the protein shown derives from the DNA. The CDR3 nucleotides are TGTGCCTGTGATCCCCTTACTGGGGGACGACCGTACCCCGATAAACTCATCTTT. It translates to CACDPLTGGRPYPDKLIF. The rearrangement joins TRDV2 to TRDJ1; 9 nucleotides align to TRDD3. Germline V gene sequence: CDR1 GEAIGNYY, CDR2 EKD. Germline trimming cut 4 bases from V and 3 bases from J; bases unmatched to any gene: 17. The CDR3 is 18 residues long.

A few counts support this clone. TCRdb's protein for this DNA is that of a much larger clone and differs from the translation at residue 14, likely a read error; the protein shown is the DNA translation. The V call is TRDV2, the J call TRDJ1; D gene unclear. In the absence of a J gene in TCRdb, the DNA was matched to germline to assign it here. CDR1 is GEAIGNYY and CDR2 is EKD in the germline V gene. The CDR3 runs to 18 residues. CDR3: CACDTLNPTDRYTNKLIF. The CDR3 DNA reads as TGTGCCTGTGACACCTTAAACCCGACAGATCGGTACACCAATAAACTCATCTTT.

This clone was observed a handful of times. The amino acid sequence in TCRdb belongs to a much larger clone and departs from this DNA's translation at residue 18, likely a sequencing read error; the sequence shown is translated from the DNA. V gene TRDV1 combines with J gene TRDJ1, with 12 bases lining up with TRDD3. Since TCRdb gives no J gene, matching the DNA to germline was used here to assign it. V shed 2 bases, J shed 1 base, and the junction held 26 bases outside the gene matches. Germline CDR1 reads TSWWSYY; CDR2 reads QGS. This CDR3 has 24 amino acids. The CDR3 DNA follows: TGTGCTCTTGGGGAAGTTACCGCCTTCCTACGTCCTGGGGGATACGCGGGGTGCACCGATAAACTCATCTTT. It encodes CALGEVTAFLRPGGYAGCTDKLIF.

Details on this clone: A far larger clone lies a single base away; this is likely a read error. Other nucleotide sequences in the sample specify the same CDR3. This sequence joins TRDV1 and TRDJ1, with 8 bases identical to TRDD3. The J segment lost 0 bases and the V segment lost 1 base, leaving 7 bases of the junction unmatched. The germline gives CDR1 TSWWSYY, CDR2 QGS. The CDR3 extends over 17 amino acids. CDR3 in amino acids: CALGEPVLGVYTDKLIF. The CDR3 DNA is TGTGCTCTTGGGGAACCTGTACTGGGGGTCTACACCGATAAACTCATCTTT.